This T cell receptor beta chain was recorded in a study of cytomegalovirus exposure and HLA in healthy donors. Study outcomes and limitations: Published work reported that the classifier diagnosed cytomegalovirus status with high specificity and sensitivity. There were approximately 150 TCR beta chains listed as cytomegalovirus-associated.

Trimming pared 0 bases from V and 4 bases from J, leaving 7 bases between. From germline, CDR1 is LGHNA and CDR2 YSLEER. The CDR3 sequence is 13 residues long. Note on this clone: Its antigen remains unidentified.

TCRdb keeps only in-frame clones here, not all; method: immunoSEQ multiplex PCR. The sample records about 250,000 clones, over 75% being singletons. Sequenced input: PBMCs. The chain carries TRBV4-3 and TRBJ2-7, with D unresolved. The TCR comes from a man between 18 and 35 years old in good health and CMV-seropositive. DNA for the CDR3: TGCGCCAGCAGCCAAGATAGGCGGTACGAGCAGTACTTC. It encodes CASSQDRRYEQYF.